The sequence of this T cell receptor (beta chain) was determined in a study of spatial heterogeneity in lung cancer. Time point meaning: sample taken at primary tumor resection. The donors, roughly 70 patients with untreated early-stage non-small cell lung cancer, provided the samples. In each case, whole RNA from tumor, nontumor lung or frozen PBMC was sequenced unsorted. Individually, TCR cDNA molecules were each labelled with a unique molecular identifier. Each CDR3 protein is one row after TCRdb ran MiXCR on the 5' RACE reads. The data hold about 23,000 distinct CDR3 sequences, with over 4% observed a single time. The CDR3 loop spans 17 amino acids. From germline, CDR1 is MNHEY and CDR2 SMNVEV (reference sequence). Deletions cut 0 bases from V and 0 bases from J, with 9 bases between. This clonotype was observed many times. Its target is unknown. Study-wide findings and caveats: Of tumor T cells, an estimated coverage of approximately 6.4% was reached for alpha chains and about 14% for beta chains. Intratumoral expanded alpha and beta TCR counts were found to track tumor mutation counts.

Sample: lung tumor tissue, taken at surgery. The receptor was derived from a male donor with early-stage non-small cell lung cancer. The chain is built from TRBV27 and TRBJ2-6; no clear D gene. In nucleotides, the CDR3 is TGTGCCAGCAGTTTATCGACCGTGCTCTCTGGGGCCAACGTCCTGACTTTC. It specifies CASSLSTVLSGANVLTF.